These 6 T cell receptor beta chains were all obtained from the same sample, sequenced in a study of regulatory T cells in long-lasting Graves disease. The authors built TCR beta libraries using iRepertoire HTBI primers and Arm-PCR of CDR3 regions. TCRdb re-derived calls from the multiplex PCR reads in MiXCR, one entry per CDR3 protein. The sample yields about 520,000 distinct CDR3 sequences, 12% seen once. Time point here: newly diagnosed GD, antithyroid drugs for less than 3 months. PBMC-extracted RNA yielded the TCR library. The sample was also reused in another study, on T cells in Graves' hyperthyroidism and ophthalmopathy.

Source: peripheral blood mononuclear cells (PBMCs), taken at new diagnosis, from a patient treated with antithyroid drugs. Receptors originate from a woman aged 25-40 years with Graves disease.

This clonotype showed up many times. The CDR3, as DNA: TGTGCCAGCAGTTCTGAGACTAGCGGAAACTACGAGCAGTACTTC. It translates to CASSSETSGNYEQYF. This sequence joins TRBV6-2 or TRBV6-3 and TRBJ2-7, with 9 positions matching TRBD2. The germline gives CDR1 MNHEY, CDR2 SVGEGT. The CDR3 length is 15 residues. The V and J ends lost 4 bases and 3 bases, in that order; junction bases with no gene match: 7.

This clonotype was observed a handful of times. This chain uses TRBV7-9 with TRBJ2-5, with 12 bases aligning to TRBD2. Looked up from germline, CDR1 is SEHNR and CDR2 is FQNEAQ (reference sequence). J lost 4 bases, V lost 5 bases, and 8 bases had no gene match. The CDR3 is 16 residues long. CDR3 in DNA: TGTGCCAGCAGCGGGGCACTAGCGGGAGGAAGAGAGACCCAGTACTTC. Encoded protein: CASSGALAGGRETQYF.

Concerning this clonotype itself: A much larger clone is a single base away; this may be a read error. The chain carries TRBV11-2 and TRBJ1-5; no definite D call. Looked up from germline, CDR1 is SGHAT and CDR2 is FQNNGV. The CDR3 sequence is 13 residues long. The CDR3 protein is CVSSLALQQPQHF. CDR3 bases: TGTGTCAGCAGCTTAGCACTCCAACAGCCCCAGCATTTT.

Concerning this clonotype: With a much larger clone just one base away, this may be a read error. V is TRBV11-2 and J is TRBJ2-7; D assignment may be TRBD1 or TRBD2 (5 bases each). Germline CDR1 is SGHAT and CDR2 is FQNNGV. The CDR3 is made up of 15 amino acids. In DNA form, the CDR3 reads TGTGCCAGCAGCTTAGCGGGCCTCGGGGCCTACGAGCAGTGCTTC. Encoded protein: CASSLAGLGAYEQCF.

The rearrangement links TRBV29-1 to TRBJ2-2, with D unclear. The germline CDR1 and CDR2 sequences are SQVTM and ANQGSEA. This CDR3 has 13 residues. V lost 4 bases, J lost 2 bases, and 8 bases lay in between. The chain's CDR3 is CSVVVLNTGELFF. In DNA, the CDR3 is TGCAGCGTTGTTGTACTTAACACCGGGGAGCTGTTTTTT.

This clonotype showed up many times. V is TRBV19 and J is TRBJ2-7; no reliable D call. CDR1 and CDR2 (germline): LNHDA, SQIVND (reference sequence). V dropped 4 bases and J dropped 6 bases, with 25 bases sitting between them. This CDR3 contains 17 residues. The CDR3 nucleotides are TGTGCCAGTAGTACCTCATGGAAGGACCTACCTCCGTCCGAGCAGTACTTC. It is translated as CASSTSWKDLPPSEQYF.